A single T cell receptor beta chain is shown here with its context. Its antigen is not known. Only in-frame clones appear in the TCRdb table, and some are missing; sequencing was by immunoSEQ multiplex PCR. The table includes fewer than 600 clones, 66% detected once. From germline, CDR1 is MNHEY and CDR2 SMNVEV (reference sequence). The CDR3 consists of 11 residues. The V end lost 7 bases, the J end lost 3 bases, and 6 bases lay between the germline ends. These data belong to a study of T cell changes during pregnancy in multiple sclerosis. The clonotype originates from a female patient with multiple sclerosis, enrolled in a pregnancy study. Some clones in this sample may be carry-over from other donors' samples. Sequencing was performed on cultured CD4+ T cells. The V call is TRBV27, the J call TRBJ1-1; D gene ambiguous. CDR3 in amino acids: CASTGYTEAFF. The CDR3 nucleotides are TGTGCCAGCACCGGCTACACTGAAGCTTTCTTT.